These T cell receptor beta chains were read from a single sample in a study of cytomegalovirus exposure and HLA in healthy donors. Profiled with immunoSEQ multiplex PCR; TCRdb holds only in-frame clones, not every one. The table includes some 130,000 clones, approximately 82% detected once. The sample consisted of PBMCs. All receptors come from a man aged 25-40 years in good health and CMV-seropositive. The CDR3 runs from the conserved cysteine through the conserved F or W. D genes are given only for firm matches. A row's size may be missing; if present it is once, few, many or a size class.

v_call,d_call,clone_size,j_call,cdr3_aa,cdr3_nt
TRBV27,NA,NA,TRBJ2-7,CASSLRAGSYEQYF,TGTGCCAGCAGTTTACGAGCGGGTTCCTACGAGCAGTACTTC
TRBV5-1,TRBD2,NA,TRBJ2-7,CASSLASSGGNYEQYF,TGCGCCAGCAGCCTGGCATCTAGCGGGGGGAACTACGAGCAGTACTTC
TRBV29-1,NA,NA,TRBJ2-2,CSVEVGGLITGELFF,TGCAGCGTTGAAGTCGGGGGGCTGATCACCGGGGAGCTGTTTTTT
TRBV19,NA,NA,TRBJ1-1,CASTRPGLTGPPRAFF,TGTGCCAGTACCCGCCCAGGTCTAACAGGGCCCCCAAGAGCTTTCTTT
TRBV5-6,NA,NA,TRBJ1-2,CASRLDRIRNGYTF,TGTGCCAGCAGACTCGACAGGATTCGGAATGGCTACACCTTC
TRBV29-1,TRBD1,NA,TRBJ1-1,CSVGQGATEAFF,TGCAGCGTTGGTCAGGGGGCGACTGAAGCTTTCTTT
TRBV27,NA,NA,TRBJ1-2,CASSLSMGQNWGYTF,TGTGCCAGCAGTTTATCGATGGGACAAAACTGGGGCTACACCTTC
TRBV5-1,NA,NA,TRBJ2-7,CASSFSRGPYEQYF,TGCGCCAGCAGCTTTTCACGCGGCCCCTACGAGCAGTACTTC
TRBV28,TRBD1,NA,TRBJ1-5,CASRGTGGEQPQHF,TGTGCCAGCAGGGGGACAGGGGGCGAACAGCCCCAGCATTTT
TRBV5-4,TRBD2,NA,TRBJ2-1,CASSLVPSGNNEQFF,TGTGCCAGCAGCTTGGTCCCTAGCGGTAACAATGAGCAGTTCTTC
TRBV6-6,TRBD1,NA,TRBJ1-1,CASTLGQGGTEAFF,TGTGCCAGCACCTTGGGACAGGGAGGTACTGAAGCTTTCTTT
TRBV10-3,NA,NA,TRBJ2-5,CAISEGWGSETQYF,TGTGCCATCAGTGAGGGCTGGGGCTCAGAGACCCAGTACTTC
TRBV5-1,NA,NA,TRBJ1-1,CASSFGRSTEAFF,TGCGCCAGCAGCTTTGGCAGGTCCACTGAAGCTTTCTTT
TRBV27,NA,NA,TRBJ2-4,CASSLAGSLTKNIQYF,TGTGCCAGCAGTTTAGCAGGGTCTTTGACCAAAAACATTCAGTACTTC
TRBV19,TRBD1,once,TRBJ1-5,CASSSWTGLAQPQHF,TGTGCCAGTAGTTCCTGGACAGGCTTGGCTCAGCCCCAGCATTTT
TRBV10-1,NA,NA,TRBJ2-7,CASSGPGSEQYF,TGCGCCAGCAGTGGGCCAGGGTCAGAGCAGTACTTC
TRBV5-1,NA,NA,TRBJ2-7,CASSKVQGRYEQYF,TGCGCCAGCTCGAAAGTACAGGGCCGGTACGAGCAGTACTTC
TRBV11-2,NA,NA,TRBJ1-2,CASSSRTALFSNYGYTF,TGTGCCAGCAGCTCCCGGACAGCCCTATTTTCAAACTATGGCTACACCTTC
TRBV18,TRBD1,NA,TRBJ1-1,CASSPNTGATEAFF,TGTGCCAGCTCACCGAACACAGGGGCCACTGAAGCTTTCTTT
TRBV2,NA,NA,TRBJ1-1,CASRGDSRTEAFF,TGTGCCAGCAGGGGGGACTCACGAACTGAAGCTTTCTTT
TRBV18,NA,NA,TRBJ1-6,CASSPNRSNSPLHF,TGTGCCAGCTCACCTAACAGGAGCAATTCACCCCTCCACTTT
TRBV7-2,TRBD2,NA,TRBJ2-1,CASSREGTSSEQFF,TGTGCCAGCAGCCGGGAGGGGACTAGCAGTGAGCAGTTCTTC
TRBV6-1,TRBD1,NA,TRBJ1-1,CASTMDRVSTEAFF,TGTGCCAGCACCATGGACAGGGTGTCCACTGAAGCTTTCTTT
TRBV30,NA,once,TRBJ2-5,CAWTKGLSQETQYF,TGTGCCTGGACAAAGGGGCTATCCCAAGAGACCCAGTACTTC
TRBV5-1,TRBD1,NA,TRBJ1-1,CASSRPGQGQNTEAFF,TGCGCCAGCAGCCGCCCGGGACAGGGTCAGAACACTGAAGCTTTCTTT
TRBV5-1,NA,NA,TRBJ2-2,CASSLKGTGELFF,TGCGCCAGCAGCTTGAAGGGGACCGGGGAGCTGTTTTTT
TRBV2,NA,NA,TRBJ1-1,CASSEEWRNTEAFF,TGTGCCAGCAGTGAAGAATGGAGGAACACTGAAGCTTTCTTT
TRBV7-9,NA,NA,TRBJ2-3,CASSLSTGTDTQYF,TGTGCCAGCAGCTTGTCGACTGGTACAGATACGCAGTATTTT
TRBV18,NA,NA,TRBJ1-4,CASSPLLLGAGEKLFF,TGTGCCAGCTCACCGCTCCTTCTAGGGGCGGGAGAAAAACTGTTTTTT
TRBV28,TRBD1,NA,TRBJ2-5,CASNIGTGVETQYF,TGTGCCAGCAATATAGGGACAGGGGTGGAGACCCAGTACTTC
TRBV12-5,NA,NA,TRBJ2-1,CASGLANYNEQFF,TGTGCTAGTGGCCTAGCTAACTACAATGAGCAGTTCTTC
TRBV6-6,TRBD2,NA,TRBJ2-3,CASTPGGGANTQYF,TGTGCCAGCACCCCGGGCGGGGGGGCGAATACGCAGTATTTT
TRBV11-3,TRBD2,NA,TRBJ2-5,CASSSGLAEKETQYF,TGTGCCAGCAGCTCCGGACTAGCGGAGAAAGAGACCCAGTACTTC
TRBV6-6,NA,NA,TRBJ1-5,CASRPLEGDGQPQHF,TGTGCCAGCAGACCCCTGGAAGGAGATGGACAGCCCCAGCATTTT
TRBV19,NA,NA,TRBJ2-5,CASSKWPGDTQETQYF,TGTGCCAGTAGTAAATGGCCAGGGGATACCCAAGAGACCCAGTACTTC
TRBV7-9,NA,NA,TRBJ1-6,CASSFQGWDNSPLHF,TGTGCCAGCAGCTTCCAGGGATGGGATAATTCACCCCTCCACTTT
TRBV7-3,NA,NA,TRBJ1-1,CASSLYTGYTEAFF,TGTGCCAGCAGCTTATATACAGGGTACACTGAAGCTTTCTTT
TRBV30,NA,NA,TRBJ2-5,CAWRWGGETGTETQYF,TGTGCCTGGAGGTGGGGCGGGGAGACTGGGACGGAGACCCAGTACTTC
TRBV18,NA,many,TRBJ2-1,CASSPPLQAYNEQFF,TGTGCCAGCTCACCCCCCCTACAGGCTTACAATGAGCAGTTCTTC
TRBV29-1,NA,NA,TRBJ1-1,CSVETWGRMNTEAFF,TGCAGCGTTGAAACGTGGGGCCGGATGAACACTGAAGCTTTCTTT
TRBV29-1,TRBD2,few,TRBJ2-1,CSVSDLSGQQFF,TGCAGCGTATCGGACCTTAGCGGGCAGCAGTTCTTC
TRBV27,TRBD2,NA,TRBJ2-7,CASRRTSGPRYEQYF,TGTGCCAGCAGAAGGACTAGCGGGCCACGCTACGAGCAGTACTTC
TRBV6-6,TRBD2,NA,TRBJ2-5,CASRGAGGIEKTQYF,TGTGCCAGCAGGGGAGCGGGGGGCATTGAGAAGACCCAGTACTTC
TRBV5-4,TRBD1,NA,TRBJ2-7,CASSRGQGAREQYF,TGTGCCAGCTCAAGGGGACAGGGGGCGCGGGAGCAGTACTTC
TRBV10-3,TRBD1,few,TRBJ1-2,CAIRTGQGAANYGYTF,TGTGCCATCAGAACGGGACAGGGGGCAGCTAACTATGGCTACACCTTC